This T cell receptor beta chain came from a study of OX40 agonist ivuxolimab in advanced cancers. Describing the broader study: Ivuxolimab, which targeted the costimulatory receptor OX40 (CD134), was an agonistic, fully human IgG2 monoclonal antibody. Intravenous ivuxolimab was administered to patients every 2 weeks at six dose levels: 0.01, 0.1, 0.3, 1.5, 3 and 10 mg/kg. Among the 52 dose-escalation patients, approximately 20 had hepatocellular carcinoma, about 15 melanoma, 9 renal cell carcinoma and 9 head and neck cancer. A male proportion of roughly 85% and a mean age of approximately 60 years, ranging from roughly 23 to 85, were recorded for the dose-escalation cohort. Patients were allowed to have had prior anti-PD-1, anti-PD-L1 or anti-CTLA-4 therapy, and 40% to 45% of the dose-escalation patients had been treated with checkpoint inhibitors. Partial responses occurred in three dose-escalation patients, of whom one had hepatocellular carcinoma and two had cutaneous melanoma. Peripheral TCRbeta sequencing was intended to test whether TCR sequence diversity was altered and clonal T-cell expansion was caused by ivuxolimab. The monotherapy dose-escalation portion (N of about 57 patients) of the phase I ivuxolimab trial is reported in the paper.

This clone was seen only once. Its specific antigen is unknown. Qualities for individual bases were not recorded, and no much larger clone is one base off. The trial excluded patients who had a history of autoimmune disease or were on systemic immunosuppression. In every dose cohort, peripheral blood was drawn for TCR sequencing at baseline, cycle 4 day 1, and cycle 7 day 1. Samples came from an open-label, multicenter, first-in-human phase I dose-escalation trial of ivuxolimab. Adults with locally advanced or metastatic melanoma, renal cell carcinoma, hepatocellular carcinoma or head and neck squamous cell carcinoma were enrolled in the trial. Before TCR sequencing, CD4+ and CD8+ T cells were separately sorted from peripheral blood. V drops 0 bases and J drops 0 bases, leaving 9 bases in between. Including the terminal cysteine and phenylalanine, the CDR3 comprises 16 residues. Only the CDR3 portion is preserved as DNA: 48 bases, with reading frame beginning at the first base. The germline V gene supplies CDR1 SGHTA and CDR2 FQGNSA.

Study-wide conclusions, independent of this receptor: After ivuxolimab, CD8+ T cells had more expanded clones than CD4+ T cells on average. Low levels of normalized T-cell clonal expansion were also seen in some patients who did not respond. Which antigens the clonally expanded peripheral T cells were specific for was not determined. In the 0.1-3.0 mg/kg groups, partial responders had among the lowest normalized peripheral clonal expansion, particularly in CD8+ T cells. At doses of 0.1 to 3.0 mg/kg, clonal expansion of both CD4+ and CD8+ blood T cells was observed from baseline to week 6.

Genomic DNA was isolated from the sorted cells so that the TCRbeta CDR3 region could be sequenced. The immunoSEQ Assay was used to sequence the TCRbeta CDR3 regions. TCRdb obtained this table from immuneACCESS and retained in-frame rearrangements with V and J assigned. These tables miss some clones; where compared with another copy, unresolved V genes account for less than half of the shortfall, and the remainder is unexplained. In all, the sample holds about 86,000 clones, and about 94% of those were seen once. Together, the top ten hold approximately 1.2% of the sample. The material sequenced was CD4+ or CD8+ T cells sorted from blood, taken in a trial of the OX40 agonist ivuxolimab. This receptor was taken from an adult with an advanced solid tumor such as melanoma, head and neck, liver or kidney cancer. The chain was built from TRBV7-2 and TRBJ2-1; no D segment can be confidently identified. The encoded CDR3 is CASSLASLSSYNEQFF. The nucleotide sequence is TGTGCCAGCAGCTTAGCTTCCCTGAGCTCCTACAATGAGCAGTTCTTC.